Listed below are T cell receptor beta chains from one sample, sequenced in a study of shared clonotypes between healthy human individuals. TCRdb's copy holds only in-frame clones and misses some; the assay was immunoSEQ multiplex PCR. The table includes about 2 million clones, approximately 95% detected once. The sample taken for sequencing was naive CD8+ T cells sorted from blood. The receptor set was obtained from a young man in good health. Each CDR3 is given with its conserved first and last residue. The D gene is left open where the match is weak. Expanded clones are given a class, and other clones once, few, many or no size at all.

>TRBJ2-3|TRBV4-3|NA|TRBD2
CASSLSWTSGSTDTQYF
TGCGCCAGCAGCCTATCATGGACTAGCGGCAGCACAGATACGCAGTATTTT
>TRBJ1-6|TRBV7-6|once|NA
CASSFYTGFQSYNSPLHF
TGTGCCAGCAGCTTCTACACGGGGTTCCAATCCTATAATTCACCCCTCCACTTT
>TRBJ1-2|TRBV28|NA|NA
CASSLRGWDGGANYGYTF
TGTGCCAGCAGTTTACGGGGCTGGGATGGGGGTGCTAACTATGGCTACACCTTC
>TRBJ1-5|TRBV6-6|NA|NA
CASTNRADQPQHF
TGTGCCAGCACTAACAGGGCGGATCAGCCCCAGCATTTT
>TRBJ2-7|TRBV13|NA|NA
CASRGRSSYEQYF
TGTGCCAGCAGGGGCAGAAGCTCCTACGAGCAGTACTTC
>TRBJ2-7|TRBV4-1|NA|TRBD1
CASGPGQGVLYEQYF
TGCGCCAGCGGCCCGGGACAGGGGGTACTCTACGAGCAGTACTTC
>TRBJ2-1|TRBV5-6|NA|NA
CASSPPGGTAYNEQFF
TGTGCCAGCAGCCCCCCGGGAGGGACAGCATACAATGAGCAGTTCTTC
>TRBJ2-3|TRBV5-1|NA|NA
CASSLAVGLNPSTDTQYF
TGCGCCAGCAGCTTGGCGGTGGGCCTCAACCCTAGCACAGATACGCAGTATTTT
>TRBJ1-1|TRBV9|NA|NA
CASSVGFHTEAFF
TGTGCCAGCAGCGTAGGATTTCACACTGAAGCTTTCTTT
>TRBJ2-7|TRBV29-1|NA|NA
CSVETRDKPTREQYF
TGCAGCGTTGAAACCCGGGACAAACCAACAAGAGAGCAGTACTTC
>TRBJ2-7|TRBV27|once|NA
CASSLSTTFGEQYF
TGTGCCAGCAGTTTATCTACTACCTTCGGCGAGCAGTACTTC
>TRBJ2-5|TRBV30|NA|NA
CGLDTNQETQYF
TGTGGCTTGGATACAAACCAAGAGACCCAGTACTTC
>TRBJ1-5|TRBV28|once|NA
CASSLLRPLTGDQPQHF
TGTGCCAGCAGTTTACTTCGGCCTTTGACAGGCGACCAGCCCCAGCATTTT
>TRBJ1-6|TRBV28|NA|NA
CASSLRGSSPLHF
TGTGCCAGCAGTTTACGGGGGAGTTCCCCCCTCCACTTT
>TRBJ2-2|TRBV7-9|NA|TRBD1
CASSPRTGSNTGELFF
TGTGCCAGCAGCCCACGGACAGGATCGAACACCGGGGAGCTGTTTTTT
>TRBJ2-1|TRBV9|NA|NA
CASSVRGGAYNEQFF
TGTGCCAGCAGCGTTCGTGGGGGAGCCTACAATGAGCAGTTCTTC
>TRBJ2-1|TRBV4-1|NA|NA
CASSRLTLLGNEQFF
TGCGCCAGCAGCCGGCTCACTTTATTGGGCAATGAGCAGTTCTTC
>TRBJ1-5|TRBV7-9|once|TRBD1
CASSYDRVGTQPQHF
TGTGCCAGCAGCTACGACAGGGTGGGGACTCAACCCCAGCATTTT
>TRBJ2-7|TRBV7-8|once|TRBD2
CASSLAARLAGGYEQYF
TGTGCCAGCAGCTTAGCGGCGCGACTAGCGGGGGGATACGAGCAGTACTTC
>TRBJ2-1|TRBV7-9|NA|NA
CASSPRQAVSYNEQFF
TGTGCCAGCAGCCCCCGACAAGCGGTCTCCTACAATGAGCAGTTCTTC
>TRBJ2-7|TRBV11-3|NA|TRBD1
CASSLEEARGKGEQYF
TGTGCCAGCAGCTTAGAGGAGGCCAGGGGGAAGGGGGAGCAGTACTTC
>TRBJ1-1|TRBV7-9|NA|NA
CASSSRTARNTEAFF
TGTGCCAGCAGCTCTCGAACGGCGCGGAACACTGAAGCTTTCTTT
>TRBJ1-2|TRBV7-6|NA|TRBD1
CASSDNDREEYGYTF
TGTGCCAGCAGCGATAACGACAGGGAGGAGTATGGCTACACCTTC
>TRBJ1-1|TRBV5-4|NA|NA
CASSLGQGYTEAFF
TGTGCCAGCAGCTTGGGCCAGGGGTACACTGAAGCTTTCTTT
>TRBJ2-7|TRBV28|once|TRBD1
CASSWGQPYEQYF
TGTGCCAGCAGTTGGGGACAGCCCTACGAGCAGTACTTC
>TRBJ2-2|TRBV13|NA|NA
CASAPGAPPGELFF
TGTGCCAGTGCCCCGGGGGCGCCGCCAGGGGAGCTGTTTTTT
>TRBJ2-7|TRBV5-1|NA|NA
CASSLLGGGNEQYF
TGCGCCAGCAGCTTGTTAGGGGGTGGAAACGAGCAGTACTTC
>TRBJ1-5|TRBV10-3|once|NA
CAISDTGPGQPQHF
TGTGCCATCAGTGACACGGGTCCCGGTCAGCCCCAGCATTTT
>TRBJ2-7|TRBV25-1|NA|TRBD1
CASTGQRGQGAYEQYF
TGTGCCAGCACCGGACAACGCGGACAGGGAGCCTACGAGCAGTACTTC
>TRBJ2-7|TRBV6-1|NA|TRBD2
CASQTSGHSPDEQYF
TGTGCCAGCCAGACTAGCGGTCATTCCCCCGACGAGCAGTACTTC
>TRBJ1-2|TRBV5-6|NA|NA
CASDSGPNSGEGYTF
TGTGCCAGCGATTCGGGACCCAACTCAGGAGAAGGCTACACCTTC
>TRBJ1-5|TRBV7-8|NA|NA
CASSSTNQPQHF
TGTGCCAGCAGCTCGACCAATCAGCCCCAGCATTTT
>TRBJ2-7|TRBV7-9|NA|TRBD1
CASSPGDRVSYEQYF
TGTGCCAGCAGCCCAGGCGACAGGGTCTCCTACGAGCAGTACTTC
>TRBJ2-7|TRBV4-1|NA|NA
CASSQEFPRPEQYF
TGCGCCAGCAGCCAAGAATTTCCCCGACCCGAGCAGTACTTC
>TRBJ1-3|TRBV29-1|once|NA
CSVARTETTDSGNTIYF
TGCAGCGTTGCAAGGACAGAAACTACTGACTCTGGAAACACCATATATTTT